The rows below give T cell receptor beta chains drawn from one sample of a study of shared clonotypes between healthy human individuals. Some clones are missing from TCRdb's copy, which holds only in-frame ones; the method was immunoSEQ multiplex PCR. This table holds approximately 1,500,000 clones, 95% to 97% found once. The specimen sequenced was naive CD4+ T cells sorted from blood. These receptors all stem from a man aged 25-45 years in good health. CDR3s include the opening cysteine and the closing phenylalanine or tryptophan. Each record gives: CDR3 length, J gene, V gene, CDR3 protein.

16 TRBJ2-7 TRBV7-6 CASSRSGTLSSYEQYF
14 TRBJ2-3 TRBV2 CASSKETRLDTQYF
15 TRBJ2-7 TRBV28 CASSLGASGSYEQYF
14 TRBJ2-7 TRBV28 CASSLRAGIYEQYF
17 TRBJ2-3 TRBV5-4 CASSLFLAGTSTDTQYF
13 TRBJ2-1 TRBV28 CASSPSTTRRPFF
14 TRBJ1-2 TRBV25-1 CASSGGAAFYGYTF
13 TRBJ1-2 TRBV4-3 CASSRTGLNGYTF
15 TRBJ2-2 TRBV6-5 CASTKAGGWAGELFF
15 TRBJ1-5 TRBV19 CASSIDGGRNQPQHF
14 TRBJ2-7 TRBV25-1 CASSFRGSSYEQYF
16 TRBJ2-1 TRBV5-4 CASSSRLAGGPSEQFF
12 TRBJ1-2 TRBV18 CASSPSGEGYTF
15 TRBJ2-1 TRBV29-1 CSVEAGTSGYNEQFF
13 TRBJ1-1 TRBV28 CASSSSLNTEAFF
17 TRBJ2-6 TRBV5-5 CASSFGLGLSGANVLTF
17 TRBJ2-5 TRBV7-9 CASSFNTRGRLKETQYF
13 TRBJ1-2 TRBV19 CASSIDRSYGYTF
13 TRBJ1-5 TRBV18 CASSRDRGQPQHF
14 TRBJ1-2 TRBV30 CAWTPTGPDYGYTF
12 TRBJ1-3 TRBV30 CAWTPSGNTIYF
14 TRBJ2-6 TRBV7-6 CASSSISGANVLTF
15 TRBJ1-4 TRBV6-5 CASRKGDRGREKLFF
13 TRBJ2-1 TRBV7-2 CASSLGRRNEQFF
14 TRBJ2-5 TRBV27 CASSNPGLPQTQYF
14 TRBJ2-7 TRBV27 CASSAYQGAYEQYF
16 TRBJ2-5 TRBV15 CATSRDKARGGETQYF
10 TRBJ2-1 TRBV21-1 CASSTNEQFF
14 TRBJ1-2 TRBV2 CASSEGDRVRGYTF
15 TRBJ2-3 TRBV2 CASSPQGGVGDTQYF
13 TRBJ1-5 TRBV7-7 CASSPGVDQPQHF
15 TRBJ2-5 TRBV18 CASSHNRVREETQYF
17 TRBJ2-3 TRBV5-1 CASKRGTTISSTDTQYF
12 TRBJ2-7 TRBV7-2 CASSLALQQQYF
14 TRBJ1-1 TRBV5-1 CASSPGGLGAEAFF
14 TRBJ1-5 TRBV19 CASTPTHWDQPQHF
17 TRBJ2-7 TRBV7-2 CASSLASGPPLSYEQYF
16 TRBJ2-7 TRBV6-6 CASSSTDYRSSYEQYF
11 TRBJ2-7 TRBV20-1 CSARVTLEQYF
16 TRBJ1-3 TRBV18 CASSENWGGDGNTIYF
15 TRBJ2-2 TRBV5-4 CASSPDRSYTGELFF
15 TRBJ2-2 TRBV10-1 CASSDTGGDTGELFF
13 TRBJ2-5 TRBV5-1 CASSLTVQETQYF
15 TRBJ1-1 TRBV18 CASSPLEGSETEAFF
14 TRBJ2-5 TRBV7-2 CASSLVVGQETQYF
15 TRBJ1-4 TRBV28 CASGIGSAPNEKLFF
15 TRBJ2-1 TRBV5-1 CASSHGQLSYNEQFF
17 TRBJ1-4 TRBV7-9 CASSFRDRVEGREKLFF
14 TRBJ2-1 TRBV19 CASQGGHSYNEQFF
15 TRBJ2-5 TRBV7-2 CASSLGAGGGETQYF
14 TRBJ2-3 TRBV5-1 CASSLGDRVNTQYF
18 TRBJ1-1 TRBV5-1 CASSTVQGSVILNTEAFF
14 TRBJ2-2 TRBV29-1 CSARQSANTGELFF
14 TRBJ2-1 TRBV19 CASRSSGRASEQFF
15 TRBJ2-7 TRBV11-2 CASSLSGVSSYEQYF
15 TRBJ1-2 TRBV29-1 CSAWDSSSRGYGYTF
17 TRBJ2-7 TRBV27 CASSLGREGLAVRGKYF